A selection of T cell receptor beta chains follows, all from one sample in a study of human T cells and chemical hapten exposure. TCRdb reprocessed the RACE reads with MiXCR, giving one entry per CDR3 protein. In the table there are about 41,000 distinct CDR3 sequences, 4% to 4.5% of which are singletons. The sequencing sample was made of whole blood. The receptors originated from a human donor in good health. Some clones in this sample may be carry-over from other donors' samples. CDR3s include the opening cysteine and the closing phenylalanine or tryptophan. A D gene is named only where the DNA matches it firmly. Clone size is stated in some rows and not others, as once, few, many or a class when expanded.

j_call v_call clone_size d_call cdr3_nt cdr3_aa
TRBJ2-3 TRBV12-3/TRBV12-4 many - TGTGCCAGCAGTTTAGACCTACGAGATACGCAGTATTTT CASSLDLRDTQYF
TRBJ2-7 TRBV5-4 - TRBD2 TGTGCCAGCAGCTTGGCCAAGCTAGCGGGTGAATCCTACGAGCAGTACTTC CASSLAKLAGESYEQYF
TRBJ1-4 TRBV5-1 many TRBD1 TGCGCCAGCAGCTTGGACGGACAGGGTCGGAATGAAAAACTGTTTTTT CASSLDGQGRNEKLFF
TRBJ2-1 TRBV11-2 many - TGTGCCAGCAGCTTAGAATTCCGCGGGGAGCAGTTCTTC CASSLEFRGEQFF
TRBJ2-1 TRBV29-1 many TRBD1 TGCAGCGTTGGGGACAGGGGGCTATACAATGAGCAGTTCTTC CSVGDRGLYNEQFF
TRBJ1-3 TRBV6-1 many TRBD1 TGTGCCAGCAGTGACGGGACAGCCATTTCTGGAAACACCATATATTTT CASSDGTAISGNTIYF
TRBJ1-5 TRBV7-8 - - TGTGCCAGCAGCCTCAACTACCGGGCCATCAATCAGCCCCAGCATTTT CASSLNYRAINQPQHF
TRBJ1-3 TRBV27 many - TGTGCCAGCAGAGGCTACTCTGGAAACACCATATATTTT CASRGYSGNTIYF
TRBJ1-1 TRBV4-1 few TRBD1 TGCGCCAGCAGCCCCCTCCGGAGCCGGGCAGGGGGCTGGGACACTGAAGCTTTCTTT CASSPLRSRAGGWDTEAFF
TRBJ1-5 TRBV7-2 - - TGTGCCAGCAGCGCCCAATCCAATCAGCCCCAGCATTTT CASSAQSNQPQHF
TRBJ2-5 TRBV5-1 many - TGCGCCAGCAGGGATGAAGAAGAGACCCAGTACTTC CASRDEEETQYF
TRBJ2-3 TRBV27 many - TGTGCCAGCAGTTTATTCACTGGACTAAGCACAGATACGCAGTATTTT CASSLFTGLSTDTQYF
TRBJ1-1 TRBV11-2 - - TGTGCCAGCAGCTTAGATCTCCAGGGGTTGAACACTGAAGCTTTCTTT CASSLDLQGLNTEAFF
TRBJ2-1 TRBV6-2/TRBV6-3 many TRBD1 TGTGCCAGCAGTTCTGGTCCGGGACAGGGGATATATGAGCAGTTCTTC CASSSGPGQGIYEQFF
TRBJ1-2 TRBV5-1 many - TGCGCCAGCAGCTTGGCCTCCGCTAACTATGGCTACACCTTC CASSLASANYGYTF
TRBJ1-3 TRBV9 - TRBD1 TGTGCCAGCAGCGAGGGGCCAGGGGGCCGCTCTGGAAACACCATATATTTT CASSEGPGGRSGNTIYF
TRBJ2-2 TRBV5-1 many TRBD2 TGCGCCAGCAGCTACCCAGCGGGAGTGGACACCGGGGAGCTGTTTTTT CASSYPAGVDTGELFF
TRBJ1-2 TRBV6-5 many - TGTGCCAGCAGTTTTAGAGGGGGAGGCTACACCTTC CASSFRGGGYTF
TRBJ2-7 TRBV13 few TRBD1 TGTGCCAGCAGCGAATCTGACCGGGACAGGTACGAGCAGTACTTC CASSESDRDRYEQYF
TRBJ2-4 TRBV6-2/TRBV6-3 many - TGTGCCAGCAGCGCCTACCTTAACCTTCAGTACTTC CASSAYLNLQYF
TRBJ1-1 TRBV4-1 many - TGCGCCAGCAGCCAAGATCACAGGAACACTGAAGCTTTCTTT CASSQDHRNTEAFF
TRBJ1-1 TRBV3-1 - - TGTGCCAGCAGCCCGGCCTGGGACACTGAAGCTTTCTTT CASSPAWDTEAFF
TRBJ1-2 TRBV5-4 - - TGTGCCAGCAGCTTTTTGGACCAAGCTAACTATGGCTACACCTTC CASSFLDQANYGYTF
TRBJ1-2 TRBV6-6 few - TGTGCCAGCAGTCAATCGACAGCTAGCTATGGCTACACCTTC CASSQSTASYGYTF
TRBJ2-1 TRBV2 many TRBD2 TGTGCCAGCAGTGCAGCTAGCGGGATATCCCTGGAAAATGAGCAGTTCTTC CASSAASGISLENEQFF
TRBJ2-7 TRBV13 - - TGTGCCAGCAGCTTAGCCGACGGCTTTTACGAGCAGTACTTC CASSLADGFYEQYF
TRBJ2-1 TRBV15 many TRBD2 TGTGCCACCAGCAGAGGGACTAGCAGGGATGAGCAGTTCTTC CATSRGTSRDEQFF
TRBJ2-7 TRBV4-2 many TRBD1 TGTGCCAGCAGCCAGGACAGGGCCAACGAGCAGTACTTC CASSQDRANEQYF
TRBJ2-7 TRBV9 many TRBD2 TGTGCCAGCAGCGTCGGACTAGCGGATTACGAGCAGTACTTC CASSVGLADYEQYF
TRBJ2-3 TRBV20-1 many - TGCAGTGCCTTAACCCCCGACTTGACAGATACGCAGTATTTT CSALTPDLTDTQYF
TRBJ1-1 TRBV9 many TRBD1 TGTGCCAGCAGCCCCGGGACAGTTCGGGATGGGAGAGCTTTCTTT CASSPGTVRDGRAFF
TRBJ2-7 TRBV7-8 few - TGTGCCAGCAGCCCCCCCGGACCGGAGCAGTACTTC CASSPPGPEQYF
TRBJ1-4 TRBV2 many TRBD1 TGTGCCAGCAGTGCGGACAGGGGGATTGAAAAACTGTTTTTT CASSADRGIEKLFF
TRBJ1-1 TRBV5-1 many - TGCGCCAGCAGATTGGACAGTGAAGCTTTCTTT CASRLDSEAFF
TRBJ2-2 TRBV6-1 many TRBD2 TGTGCCAGCAGTGAAGGGGGAGGACTAGCGGGAGCCGGGGAGCTGTTTTTT CASSEGGGLAGAGELFF
TRBJ2-5 TRBV28 many - TGTGCCAGCAGTTTGATTGCGGGACAAGAGACCCAGTACTTC CASSLIAGQETQYF
TRBJ1-2 TRBV20-1 - TRBD1 TGCAGTGCCATACGGGGACAGAATGGCTACACCTTC CSAIRGQNGYTF
TRBJ1-4 TRBV6-6 - - TGTGCCAGCAGTTTAGGGGGGGTTGGAGAAAAACTGTTTTTT CASSLGGVGEKLFF
TRBJ2-2 TRBV5-5 many TRBD2 TGTGCCAGCAGCCTCTCCGGGACTAGCGGGATGAGGGAGCTGTTTTTT CASSLSGTSGMRELFF
TRBJ1-2 TRBV6-5 few - TGTGCCAGCAGTTTTCGGGATAAGGGCTATGGCTACACCTTC CASSFRDKGYGYTF
TRBJ2-1 TRBV7-3 - - TGTGTCAGCTCCCAAACCCTGGCGGCCTACAATGAGCAGTTCTTC CVSSQTLAAYNEQFF
TRBJ1-2 TRBV28 few - TGTGCCAGCAGTTCCGGGGACTTCTATGGCTACACCTTC CASSSGDFYGYTF
TRBJ2-2 TRBV15 many - TGTGCCACCAGCGGTACAGGGATCCCCCTCACCGGGGAGCTGTTTTTT CATSGTGIPLTGELFF
TRBJ2-3 TRBV11-1 many TRBD2 TGTGCCAGCAGCTTAGGAGCGGGGTCATCTGATACGCAGTATTTT CASSLGAGSSDTQYF
TRBJ2-5 TRBV27 few - TGTGCCAGCAGTTTTGACAGCCAAGAGACCCAGTACTTC CASSFDSQETQYF
TRBJ1-5 TRBV2 many - TGTGCCAGCACTGACGGGTCAACTTATCAGCCCCAGCATTTT CASTDGSTYQPQHF
TRBJ2-7 TRBV20-1 many TRBD2 TGCAGTGCCCGACAGGGACTAGCGTTGGGGGAGCAGTACTTC CSARQGLALGEQYF
TRBJ2-3 TRBV20-1 many TRBD2 TGCAGTGCTAGAAACGAGCGGGAGATCACAGATACGCAGTATTTT CSARNEREITDTQYF
TRBJ2-7 TRBV29-1 many - TGCAGCGTTGAAGGCCGGGACGCCTACGAGCAGTACTTC CSVEGRDAYEQYF